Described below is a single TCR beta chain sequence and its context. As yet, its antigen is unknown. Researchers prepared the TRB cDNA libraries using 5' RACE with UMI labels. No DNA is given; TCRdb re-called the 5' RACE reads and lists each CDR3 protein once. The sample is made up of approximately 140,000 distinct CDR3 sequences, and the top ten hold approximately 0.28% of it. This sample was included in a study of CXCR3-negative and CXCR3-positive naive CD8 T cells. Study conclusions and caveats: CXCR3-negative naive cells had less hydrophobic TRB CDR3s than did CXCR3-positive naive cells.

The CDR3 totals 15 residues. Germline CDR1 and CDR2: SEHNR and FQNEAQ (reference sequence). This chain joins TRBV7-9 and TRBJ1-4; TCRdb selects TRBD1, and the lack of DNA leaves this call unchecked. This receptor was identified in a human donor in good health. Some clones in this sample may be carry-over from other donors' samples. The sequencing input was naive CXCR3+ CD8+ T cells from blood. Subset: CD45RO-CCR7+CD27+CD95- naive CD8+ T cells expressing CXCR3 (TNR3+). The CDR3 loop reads CASSPPGNTDEKLFF. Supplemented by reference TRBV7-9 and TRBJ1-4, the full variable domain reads DTGVSQNPRHKITKRGQNVTFRCDPISEHNRLYWYRQTLGQGPEFLTYFQNEAQLEKSRLLSDRFSAERPKGSFSTLEIQRTEQGDSAMYLCASSPPGNTDEKLFFGSGTQLSVL.